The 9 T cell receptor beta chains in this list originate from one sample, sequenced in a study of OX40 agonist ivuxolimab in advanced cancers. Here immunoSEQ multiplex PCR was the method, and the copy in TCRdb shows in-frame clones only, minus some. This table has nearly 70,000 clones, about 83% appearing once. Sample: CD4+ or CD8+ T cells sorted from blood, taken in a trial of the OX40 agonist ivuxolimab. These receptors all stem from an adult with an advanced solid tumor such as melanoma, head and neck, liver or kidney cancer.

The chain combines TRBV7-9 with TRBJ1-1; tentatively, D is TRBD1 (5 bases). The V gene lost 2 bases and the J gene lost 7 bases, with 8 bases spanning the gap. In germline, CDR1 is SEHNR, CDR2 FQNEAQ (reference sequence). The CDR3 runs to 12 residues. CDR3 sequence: CASSLLGDEAFF. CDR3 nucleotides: TGTGCCAGCAGCTTACTGGGGGATGAAGCTTTCTTT.

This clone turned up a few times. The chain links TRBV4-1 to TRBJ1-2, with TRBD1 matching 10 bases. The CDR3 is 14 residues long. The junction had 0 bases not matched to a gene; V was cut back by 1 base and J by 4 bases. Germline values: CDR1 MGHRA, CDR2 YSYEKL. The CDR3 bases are TGCGCCAGCAGCCAAGGGACAGGGGGCTATGGCTACACCTTC. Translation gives CASSQGTGGYGYTF.

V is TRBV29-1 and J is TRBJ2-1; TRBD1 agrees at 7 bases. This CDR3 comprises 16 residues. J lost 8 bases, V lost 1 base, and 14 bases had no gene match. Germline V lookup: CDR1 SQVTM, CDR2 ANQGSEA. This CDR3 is CSVEGLEDRLQYEQFF. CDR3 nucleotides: TGCAGCGTTGAAGGCTTAGAGGACAGGCTACAATATGAGCAGTTCTTC.

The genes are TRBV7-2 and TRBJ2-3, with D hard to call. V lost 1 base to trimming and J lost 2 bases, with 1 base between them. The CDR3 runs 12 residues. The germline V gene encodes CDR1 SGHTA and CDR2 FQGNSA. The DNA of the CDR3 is TGTGCCAGCAGCTTAGACACAGATACGCAGTATTTT. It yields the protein CASSLDTDTQYF.

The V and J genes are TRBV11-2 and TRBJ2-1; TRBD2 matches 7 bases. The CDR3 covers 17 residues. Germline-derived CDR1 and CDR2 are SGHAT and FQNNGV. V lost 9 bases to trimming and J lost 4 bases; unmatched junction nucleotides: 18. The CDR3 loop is CASSQRGGSLGYNEQFF. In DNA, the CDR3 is TGTGCCAGTAGTCAACGGGGCGGGAGTTTGGGTTACAATGAGCAGTTCTTC.

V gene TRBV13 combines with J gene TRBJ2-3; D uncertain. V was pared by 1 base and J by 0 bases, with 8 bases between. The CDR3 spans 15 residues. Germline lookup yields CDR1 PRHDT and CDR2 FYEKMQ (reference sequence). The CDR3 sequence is CASSLAHRSTDTQYF. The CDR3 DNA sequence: TGTGCCAGCAGCTTAGCTCACAGAAGCACAGATACGCAGTATTTT.

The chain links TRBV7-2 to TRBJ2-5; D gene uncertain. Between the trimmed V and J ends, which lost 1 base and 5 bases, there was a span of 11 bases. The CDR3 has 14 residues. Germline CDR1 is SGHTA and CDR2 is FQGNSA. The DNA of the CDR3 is TGTGCCAGCAGCTTAGTTGCTTCCCGGGAGACCCAGTACTTC. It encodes CASSLVASRETQYF.

The CDR3 bases are TGTGCCAGCAGACAGGCGGCGGCTAACAATGAGCAGTTCTTC. Its translation is CASRQAAANNEQFF. V is TRBV7-2 and J is TRBJ2-1, with a possible D match to TRBD1 (5 bases). The CDR3 runs to 14 residues. Germline CDR1 and CDR2: SGHTA and FQGNSA. V lost 6 bases and J lost 5, with 14 bases in between.

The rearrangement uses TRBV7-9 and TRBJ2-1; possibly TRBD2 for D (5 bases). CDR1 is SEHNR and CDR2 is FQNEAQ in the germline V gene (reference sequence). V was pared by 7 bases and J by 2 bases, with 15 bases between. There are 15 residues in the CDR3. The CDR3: CASILTEVTYNEQFF. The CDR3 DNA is TGTGCCAGCATCCTCACGGAGGTTACCTACAATGAGCAGTTCTTC. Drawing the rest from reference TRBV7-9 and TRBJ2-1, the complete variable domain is DTGVSQNPRHKITKRGQNVTFRCDPISEHNRLYWYRQTLGQGPEFLTYFQNEAQLEKSRLLSDRFSAERPKGSFSTLEIQRTEQGDSAMYLCASILTEVTYNEQFFGPGTRLTVL.